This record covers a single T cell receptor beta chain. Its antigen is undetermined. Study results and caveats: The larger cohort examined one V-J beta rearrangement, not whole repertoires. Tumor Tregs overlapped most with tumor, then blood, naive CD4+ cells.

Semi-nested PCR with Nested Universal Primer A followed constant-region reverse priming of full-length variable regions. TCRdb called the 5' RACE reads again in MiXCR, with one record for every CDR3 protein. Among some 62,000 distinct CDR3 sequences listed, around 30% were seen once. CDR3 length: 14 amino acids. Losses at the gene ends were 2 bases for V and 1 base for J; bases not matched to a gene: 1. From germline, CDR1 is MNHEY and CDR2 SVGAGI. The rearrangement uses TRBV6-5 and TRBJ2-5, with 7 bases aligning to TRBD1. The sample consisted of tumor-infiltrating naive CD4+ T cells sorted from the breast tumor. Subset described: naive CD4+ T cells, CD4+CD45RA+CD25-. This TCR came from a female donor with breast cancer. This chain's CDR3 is CASSYGTAQETQYF. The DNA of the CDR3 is TGTGCCAGCAGTTACGGGACAGCCCAAGAGACCCAGTACTTC.